This paragraph covers one TCR beta chain sequence. Produced via immunoSEQ multiplex PCR; TCRdb's table is partial and in-frame only. The repertoire holds approximately 94,000 clones, with roughly 86% as singletons. This specimen belongs to a study of control samples from healthy donors and cancer patients. Per the germline V gene, CDR1 is SNHLY and CDR2 is FYNNEI. After removal of 3 bases from V and 7 bases from J, the junction contained 6 bases not matched to a gene. The CDR3 loop spans 14 amino acids. The rearrangement links TRBV2 to TRBJ1-2; 9 nucleotides match TRBD1. Sequenced sample: blood. This TCR was sampled from a woman aged 45-65 years in good health. Written as DNA, the CDR3 is TGTGCCAGCAGTGATCGGGACAGGGATTTTGGCTACACCTTC. It specifies CASSDRDRDFGYTF.